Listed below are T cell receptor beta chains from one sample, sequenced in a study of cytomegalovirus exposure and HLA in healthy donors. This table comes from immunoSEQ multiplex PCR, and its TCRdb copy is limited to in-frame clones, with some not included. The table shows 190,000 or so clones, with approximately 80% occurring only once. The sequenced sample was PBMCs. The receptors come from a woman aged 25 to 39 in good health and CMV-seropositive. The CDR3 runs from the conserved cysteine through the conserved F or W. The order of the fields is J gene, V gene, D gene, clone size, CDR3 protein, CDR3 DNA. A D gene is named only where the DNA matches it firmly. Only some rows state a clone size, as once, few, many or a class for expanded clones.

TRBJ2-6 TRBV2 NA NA CASSEGRSGANVLTF TGTGCCAGCAGTGAAGGGAGATCTGGGGCCAACGTCCTGACTTTC
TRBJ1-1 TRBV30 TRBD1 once CAWNRGGVAMNTEAFF TGTGCCTGGAATCGAGGGGGCGTCGCCATGAACACTGAAGCTTTCTTT
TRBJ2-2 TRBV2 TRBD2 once CVPGGEENTGELFF TGTGTCCCGGGGGGGGAGGAGAACACCGGGGAGCTGTTTTTT
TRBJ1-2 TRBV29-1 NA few CSVNLGQHYGYTF TGCAGTGTAAACCTCGGACAGCACTATGGCTACACCTTC
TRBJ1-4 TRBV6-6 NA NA CASSYSRREEKLFF TGTGCCAGCAGTTACTCACGACGGGAAGAAAAACTGTTTTTT
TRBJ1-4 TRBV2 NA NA CATSGGRVDEKLFF TGTGCCACTAGCGGGGGGCGCGTGGATGAAAAACTGTTTTTT
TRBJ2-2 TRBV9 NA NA CASSVASTGELFF TGTGCCAGCAGCGTAGCTTCCACCGGGGAGCTGTTTTTT
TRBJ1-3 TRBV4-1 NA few CASSQEEGDTIYF TGCGCCAGCAGCCAAGAAGAGGGAGACACCATATATTTT
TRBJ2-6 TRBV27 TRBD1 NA CASSFITGGSSGANVLTF TGTGCCAGCAGTTTTATCACAGGGGGTAGCTCTGGGGCCAACGTCCTGACTTTC
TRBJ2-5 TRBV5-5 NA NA CASSSRLGQETQYF TGTGCCAGCAGCTCTCGGCTCGGGCAAGAGACCCAGTACTTC
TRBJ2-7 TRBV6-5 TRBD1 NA CASSFPGQGYEQYF TGTGCCAGCAGTTTCCCGGGACAGGGGTACGAGCAGTACTTC
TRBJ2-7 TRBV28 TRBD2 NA CASTSGLPSYEQYF TGTGCCAGCACTAGCGGGCTCCCCTCCTACGAGCAGTACTTC
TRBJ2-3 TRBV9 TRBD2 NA CASSALASGSPDTQYF TGTGCCAGCAGCGCCCTGGCTAGCGGGTCCCCAGATACGCAGTATTTT
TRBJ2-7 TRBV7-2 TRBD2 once CASSLEGLGPRGQYF TGTGCCAGCAGCTTAGAGGGACTAGGCCCCCGCGGGCAGTACTTC
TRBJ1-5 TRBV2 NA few CASRDRYSNQPQHF TGTGCCAGCAGGGACAGATATAGCAATCAGCCCCAGCATTTT
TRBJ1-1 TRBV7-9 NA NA CAAQGLTVTEAFF TGTGCCGCACAAGGACTGACGGTCACTGAAGCTTTCTTT
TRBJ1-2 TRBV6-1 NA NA CASSVTGERGYTF TGTGCCAGCAGTGTGACCGGGGAGCGGGGCTACACCTTC
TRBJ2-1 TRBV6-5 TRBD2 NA CASSSTIGTSKFF TGTGCCAGCAGTTCCACAATCGGGACTAGCAAGTTCTTC
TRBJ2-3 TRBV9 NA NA CASSRLGGIIADTQYF TGTGCCAGCAGCCGTCTTGGCGGGATAATCGCAGATACGCAGTATTTT
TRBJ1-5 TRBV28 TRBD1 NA CASSLPPGQGLYSNQPQHF TGTGCCAGCAGTTTGCCGCCGGGACAGGGCCTTTATAGCAATCAGCCCCAGCATTTT
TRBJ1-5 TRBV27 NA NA CASSSPEAGPGNQPQHF TGTGCCAGCAGTTCGCCGGAGGCGGGCCCGGGCAATCAGCCCCAGCATTTT
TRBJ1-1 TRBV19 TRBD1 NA CASLPGQAKNTEAFF TGTGCCAGTCTTCCTGGACAGGCCAAGAACACTGAAGCTTTCTTT
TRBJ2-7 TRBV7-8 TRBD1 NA CASRSPGQFEQYF TGTGCCAGCAGATCACCGGGACAGTTCGAGCAGTACTTC
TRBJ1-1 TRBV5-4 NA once CASSMAPQGGAEAFF TGTGCCAGCAGCATGGCCCCCCAGGGAGGGGCTGAAGCTTTCTTT
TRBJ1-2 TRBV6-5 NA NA CASSYLPESANYGYTF TGTGCCAGCAGTTACCTCCCTGAGTCCGCTAACTATGGCTACACCTTC
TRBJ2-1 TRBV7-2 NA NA CATYSYNEQFF TGTGCCACCTACTCCTACAATGAGCAGTTCTTC
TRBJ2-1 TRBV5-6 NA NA CASSLPGGSMDEQFF TGTGCCAGCAGCTTACCCGGGGGTAGCATGGATGAGCAGTTCTTC
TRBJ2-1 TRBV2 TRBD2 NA CASRLFSGTTYNEQFF TGTGCCAGCAGGTTGTTTTCCGGGACTACTTACAATGAGCAGTTCTTC
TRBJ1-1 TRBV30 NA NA CAWSVLLNTEAFF TGTGCCTGGAGTGTACTGTTGAACACTGAAGCTTTCTTT
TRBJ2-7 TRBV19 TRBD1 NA CASASTGIAYEQYF TGTGCCAGTGCCTCGACAGGGATCGCCTACGAGCAGTACTTC
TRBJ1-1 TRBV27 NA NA CASSLNRNTEAFF TGTGCCAGCAGTTTAAACAGGAACACTGAAGCTTTCTTT
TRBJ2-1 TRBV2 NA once CASSAFLEQFF TGTGCCAGCAGTGCCTTCCTTGAGCAGTTCTTC
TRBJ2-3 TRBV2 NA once CASSRDNQDTQYF TGTGCCAGCAGTAGGGACAACCAGGATACGCAGTATTTT
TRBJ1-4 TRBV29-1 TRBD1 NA CSVTGANEKLFF TGCAGCGTGACAGGGGCTAATGAAAAACTGTTTTTT
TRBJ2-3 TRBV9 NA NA CASSVIGTGTDTQYF TGTGCCAGCAGCGTAATAGGGACTGGGACAGATACGCAGTATTTT
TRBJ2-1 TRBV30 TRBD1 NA CAWTGQGLYNEQFF TGTGCCTGGACCGGACAGGGACTCTACAATGAGCAGTTCTTC
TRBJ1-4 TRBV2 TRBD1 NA CASSDPGQGREKLFF TGTGCCAGCAGTGACCCGGGACAGGGTCGCGAAAAACTGTTTTTT
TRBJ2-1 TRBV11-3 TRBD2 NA CASSSGTSGIKQFF TGTGCCAGCAGCTCCGGGACTAGCGGAATTAAGCAGTTCTTC
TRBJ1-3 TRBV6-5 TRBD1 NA CASSYAGQGDTIYF TGTGCCAGCAGTTACGCGGGACAGGGGGACACCATATATTTT
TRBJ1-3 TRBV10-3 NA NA CAISVDSGNTIYF TGTGCCATCAGTGTGGACAGTGGAAACACCATATATTTT
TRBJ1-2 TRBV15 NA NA CATSRGQGYGYTF TGTGCCACCAGCAGAGGTCAGGGCTATGGCTACACCTTC
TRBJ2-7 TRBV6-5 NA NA CASSYGGWSEQYF TGTGCCAGCAGTTACGGCGGATGGAGCGAGCAGTACTTC
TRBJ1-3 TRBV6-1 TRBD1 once CASSLDREEDTIYF TGTGCCAGCAGTTTGGACAGGGAGGAAGACACCATATATTTT
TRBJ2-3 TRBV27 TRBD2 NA CASSWAGGPDTQYF TGTGCCAGCAGTTGGGCGGGAGGTCCGGATACGCAGTATTTT
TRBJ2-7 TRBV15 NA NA CATSTNSYEQYF TGTGCCACCAGCACAAACTCCTACGAGCAGTACTTC
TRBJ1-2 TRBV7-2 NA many CASSSLTPPYGYTF TGTGCCAGCAGCTCCCTGACACCTCCCTATGGCTACACCTTC
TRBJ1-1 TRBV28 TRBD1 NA CASRDSRFGAFF TGTGCCTCCCGGGACAGTCGTTTTGGAGCTTTCTTT
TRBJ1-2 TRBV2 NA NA CATPGTGSYGYTF TGTGCCACTCCCGGAACAGGTAGCTATGGCTACACCTTC
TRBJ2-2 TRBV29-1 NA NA CSVNGRQNTGELFF TGCAGCGTGAACGGCAGGCAGAACACCGGGGAGCTGTTTTTT
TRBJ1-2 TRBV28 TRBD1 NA CASRRQGADYGYTF TGTGCCAGCAGGAGACAGGGGGCGGACTATGGCTACACCTTC